The TCR beta chain described here comes from a study of cytomegalovirus exposure and HLA in healthy donors. The primer mix had 60 Vbeta and 13 Jbeta primers. Clones were sequenced by immunoSEQ multiplex PCR, and TCRdb holds only the in-frame ones, with some missing. This table holds roughly 51,000 clones. The TCR originated in a woman aged 35 to 49 in good health and CMV-seronegative. Material: PBMCs.

The CDR3 is CASSSKGQSYEQYF. The CDR3 nucleotides are TGTGCCAGCAGCTCGAAGGGACAGTCCTACGAGCAGTACTTC. The rearrangement joins TRBV7-9 to TRBJ2-7, with 7 bases identical to TRBD1. V trimming: 4 bases; J trimming: 1 base; junction bases outside the gene matches: 4. The CDR3 has 14 residues. CDR1 SEHNR and CDR2 FQNEAQ come from the germline V gene (reference sequence).